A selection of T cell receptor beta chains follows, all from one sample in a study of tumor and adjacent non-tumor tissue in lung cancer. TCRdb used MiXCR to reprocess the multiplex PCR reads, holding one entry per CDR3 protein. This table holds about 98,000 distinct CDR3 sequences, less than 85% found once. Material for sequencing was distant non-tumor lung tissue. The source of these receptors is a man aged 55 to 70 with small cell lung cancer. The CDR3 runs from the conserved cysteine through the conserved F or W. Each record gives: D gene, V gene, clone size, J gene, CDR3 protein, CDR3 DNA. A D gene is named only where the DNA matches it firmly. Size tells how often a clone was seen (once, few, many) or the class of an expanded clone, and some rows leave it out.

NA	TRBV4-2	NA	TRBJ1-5	CASSRSWGENQPQHF	TGTGCCAGCAGCCGTAGTTGGGGTGAGAATCAGCCCCAGCATTTT
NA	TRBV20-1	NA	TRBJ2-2	CSVRDPYRTNAGELFF	TGCAGTGTTAGAGACCCCTATAGGACCAACGCCGGGGAGCTGTTTTTT
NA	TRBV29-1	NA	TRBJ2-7	CSVAPTSLVGREQYF	TGCAGCGTTGCCCCGACGTCACTAGTGGGTAGAGAACAGTACTTC
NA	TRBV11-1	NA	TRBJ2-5	CASSLIGSPRGLQETQSF	TGTGCCAGCAGCTTGATAGGGTCCCCAAGAGGACTTCAAGAGACCCAGTCCTTC
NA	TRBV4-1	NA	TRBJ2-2	CSSSSRGAYTGELFF	TGCTCCAGCAGCAGCAGGGGGGCCTACACGGGGGAGCTGTTTTTT
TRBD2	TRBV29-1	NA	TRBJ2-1	CSVDATGTSWGGYNEQFF	TGCAGCGTCGACGCGACCGGGACTAGTTGGGGGGGCTACAATGAGCAGTTCTTC
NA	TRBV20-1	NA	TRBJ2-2	CSARDVYWTGDLFF	TGCAGTGCTAGAGATGTATATTGGACCGGGGATCTGTTTTTT
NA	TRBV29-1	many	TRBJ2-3	CSVIRTELSTDTQYF	TGCAGCGTAATAAGGACAGAGCTTAGCACAGATACGCAGTATTTT
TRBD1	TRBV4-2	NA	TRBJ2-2	CAGSQDGDRGRNTWELFF	TGTGCCGGCAGCCAAGATGGGGACAGGGGACGGAACACCTGGGAGCTGTTTTTT
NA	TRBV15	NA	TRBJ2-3	CATSRASTGTQYF	TGTGCCACCAGCAGAGCGTCCACAGGTACGCAGTATTTT
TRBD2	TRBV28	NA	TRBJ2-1	CTSSFAAGGGYNEQFF	TGTACCAGCAGTTTTGCGGCGGGAGGAGGGTACAATGAGCAGTTCTTC
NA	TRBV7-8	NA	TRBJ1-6	CASSLRLAGDYNLPLHF	TGCGCCAGCAGCTTAAGGCTGGCTGGAGATTATAATTTACCCCTCCACTTT
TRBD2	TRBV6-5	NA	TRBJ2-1	CATSEVSGIDYNERFF	TGTGCCACCTCTGAGGTAAGCGGGATCGACTACAATGAGCGGTTCTTC
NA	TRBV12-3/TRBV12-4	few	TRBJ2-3	CASAEYTQYF	TGTGCTAGCGCTGAATATACGCAGTATTTT
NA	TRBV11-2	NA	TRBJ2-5	CASSPTRGKETQYF	TGTGCCAGCAGCCCCACACGTGGAAAAGAGACCCAATACTTC
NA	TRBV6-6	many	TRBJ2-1	CASSWAGGDEQFF	TGTGCCAGCAGTTGGGCGGGCGGGGATGAGCAGTTCTTC
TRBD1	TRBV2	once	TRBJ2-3	CASSERDRGQTDTHYF	TGTGCCAGCAGTGAAAGGGACAGGGGGCAGACAGATACGCATTATTTT
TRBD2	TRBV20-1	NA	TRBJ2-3	CSAIRHGLGLAGVDTQYF	TGCAGCGCTATTCGCCATGGATTGGGACTAGCGGGAGTTGATACGCAGTATTTT
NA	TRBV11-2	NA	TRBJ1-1	CASSLNSGGNTEVFF	TGCGCCAGCAGCTTAAATTCGGGTGGTAACACTGAAGTTTTCTTT
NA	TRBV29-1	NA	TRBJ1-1	CSVSREEVFF	TGCAGCGTTTCGCGAGAGGAAGTTTTTTTT
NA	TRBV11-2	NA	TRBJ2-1	CDSSLEAAGPKIF	TGTGACAGCAGTTTAGAGGCGGCGGGCCCAAAGATCTTC
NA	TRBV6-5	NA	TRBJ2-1	CASSYRQAGLAKQFF	TGTGCTAGCAGTTACCGACAGGCAGGGCTCGCTAAGCAGTTCTTC
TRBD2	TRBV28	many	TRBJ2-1	CASRPSGANAGNEQFF	TGTGCCAGCAGACCGAGCGGGGCCAACGCGGGGAATGAGCAGTTCTTC
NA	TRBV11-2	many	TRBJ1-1	CDSSLSVEVFGEAFF	TGTGACAGCAGCTTATCGGTCGAGGTTTTCGGTGAGGCTTTCTTT
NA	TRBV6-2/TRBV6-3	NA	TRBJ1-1	CARSYSRRGKVNTEAFF	TGTGCCAGAAGTTACTCGAGAAGGGGGAAGGTGAACACTGAAGCTTTCTTT
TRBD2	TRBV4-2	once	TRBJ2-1	CARSPRSLISGRGEQFF	TGTGCCAGGAGCCCTCGGAGCCTGATTAGCGGGAGGGGTGAGCAGTTCTTC
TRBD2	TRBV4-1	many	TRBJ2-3	CASSRLSGTSGGTDTQYF	TGCGCCAGCAGCCGCCTTTCCGGGACTAGCGGGGGCACAGATACGCAGTATTTT
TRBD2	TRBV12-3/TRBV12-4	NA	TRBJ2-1	CASSTLPGLEGGNVQFF	TGTGCCAGCAGCACTCTCCCGGGACTAGAGGGAGGGAATGTGCAGTTCTTC
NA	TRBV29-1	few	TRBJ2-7	CIARDTSYEQYF	TGCATCGCCCGGGACACCTCATACGAACAGTACTTC
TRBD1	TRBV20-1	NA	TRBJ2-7	CCARGPGQGASYEQYF	TGCTGTGCTAGAGGGCCTGGACAGGGGGCTTCCTACGAGCAGTACTTC
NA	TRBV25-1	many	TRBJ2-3	CASSELGGARTDTQYF	TGTGCCAGCAGTGAATTGGGGGGGGCGCGGACAGATACGCAGTATTTT
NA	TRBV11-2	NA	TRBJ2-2	CASSIVGTGELFF	TGTGCCAGCAGCATAGTGGGCACCGGTGAGCTGTTTTTT
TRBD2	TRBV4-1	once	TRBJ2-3	CASSHNPGLRTRGTDTQYF	TGCGCCAGCAGCCACAATCCGGGACTAAGGACTCGGGGCACAGATACGCAGTATTTT
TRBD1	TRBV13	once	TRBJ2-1	CASSSSRGGDGVQFF	TGTGCCAGCAGCTCTAGTCGAGGGGGCGATGGTGTGCAATTCTTC
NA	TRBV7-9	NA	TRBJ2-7	CANSLQQGSYEQYF	TGTGCCAACAGCTTACAGCAGGGGTCCTACGAGCAGTACTTC
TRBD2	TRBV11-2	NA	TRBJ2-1	CTSSLERLALNEQFF	TGTACCAGCAGTTTGGAGAGACTAGCGCTCAATGAGCAGTTCTTC
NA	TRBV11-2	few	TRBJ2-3	CASSLGPPGDHTQYF	TGTGCCAGCAGCTTAGGACCCCCAGGGGACCATACGCAGTATTTT
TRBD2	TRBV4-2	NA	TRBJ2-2	CASSQHSVSGRVSTGELFF	TGTGCTAGCAGCCAACATAGTGTTAGCGGGAGAGTAAGCACCGGGGAGCTGTTTTTT
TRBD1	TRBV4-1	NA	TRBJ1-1	CASSQMGQGNTEAFF	TGCGCCAGCAGCCAAATGGGACAGGGGAACACTGAAGCTTTCTTT